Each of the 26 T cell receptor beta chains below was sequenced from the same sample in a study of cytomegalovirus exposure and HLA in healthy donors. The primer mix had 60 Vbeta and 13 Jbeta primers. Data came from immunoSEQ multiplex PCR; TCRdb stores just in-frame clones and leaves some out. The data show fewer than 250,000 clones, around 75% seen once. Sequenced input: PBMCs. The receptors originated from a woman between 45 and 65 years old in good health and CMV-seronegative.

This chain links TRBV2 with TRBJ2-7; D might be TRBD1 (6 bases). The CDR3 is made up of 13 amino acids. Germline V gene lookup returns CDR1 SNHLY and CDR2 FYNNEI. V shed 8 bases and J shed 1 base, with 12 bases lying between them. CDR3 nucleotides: TGTGCCAGCGAAACAGGGTTTTCCTACGAGCAGTACTTC. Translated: CASETGFSYEQYF.

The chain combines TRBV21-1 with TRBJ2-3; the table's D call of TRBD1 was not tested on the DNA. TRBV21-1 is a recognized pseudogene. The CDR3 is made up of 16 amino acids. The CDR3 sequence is CASSKVANPTGDTQYF. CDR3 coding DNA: TGTGCCAGCAGCAAAGTGGCCAACCCGACAGGGGATACGCAGTATTTT.

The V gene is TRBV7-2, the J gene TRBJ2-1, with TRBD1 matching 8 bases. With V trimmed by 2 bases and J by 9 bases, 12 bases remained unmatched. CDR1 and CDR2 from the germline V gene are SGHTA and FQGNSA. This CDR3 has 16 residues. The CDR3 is CASSLSNGQGMGEQFF. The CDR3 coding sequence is TGTGCCAGCAGCTTAAGTAATGGACAGGGTATGGGTGAGCAGTTCTTC. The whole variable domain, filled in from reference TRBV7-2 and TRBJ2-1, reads GAGVSQSPSNKVTEKGKDVELRCDPISGHTALYWYRQSLGQGLEFLIYFQGNSAPDKSGLPSDRFSAERTGGSVSTLTIQRTQQEDSAVYLCASSLSNGQGMGEQFFGPGTRLTVL.

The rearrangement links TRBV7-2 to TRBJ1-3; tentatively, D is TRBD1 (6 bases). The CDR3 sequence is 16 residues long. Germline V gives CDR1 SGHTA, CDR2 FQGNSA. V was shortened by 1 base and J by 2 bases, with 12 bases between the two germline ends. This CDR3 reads CASSLGRAGAGNTIYF. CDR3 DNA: TGTGCCAGCAGCTTAGGTCGTGCAGGGGCTGGAAACACCATATATTTT.

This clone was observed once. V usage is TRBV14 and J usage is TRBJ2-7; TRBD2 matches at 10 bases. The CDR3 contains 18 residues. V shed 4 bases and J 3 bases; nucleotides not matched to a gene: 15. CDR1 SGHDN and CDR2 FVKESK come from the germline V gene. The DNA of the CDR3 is TGTGCCAGCAGCCGAGCTCATTCCACTAGCGGGACTTACTACGAGCAGTACTTC. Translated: CASSRAHSTSGTYYEQYF.

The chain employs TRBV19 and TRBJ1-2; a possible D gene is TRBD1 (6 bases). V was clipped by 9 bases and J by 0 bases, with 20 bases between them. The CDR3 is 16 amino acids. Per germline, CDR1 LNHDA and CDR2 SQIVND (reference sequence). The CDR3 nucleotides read TGTGCCAGCCTATGGGGGACAAACCCCTCTAACTATGGCTACACCTTC. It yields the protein CASLWGTNPSNYGYTF.

The CDR3 DNA reads TGCGCCAGCAGCGCCACCGGGTCTTATAATGAAAAACTGTTTTTT. This encodes CASSATGSYNEKLFF. This chain joins TRBV4-1 and TRBJ1-4, with D unresolved. With 5 bases removed from V and 4 bases from J, the gap between germline ends came to 14 bases. CDR3 length: 15 residues. The germline V gene has CDR1 MGHRA and CDR2 YSYEKL.

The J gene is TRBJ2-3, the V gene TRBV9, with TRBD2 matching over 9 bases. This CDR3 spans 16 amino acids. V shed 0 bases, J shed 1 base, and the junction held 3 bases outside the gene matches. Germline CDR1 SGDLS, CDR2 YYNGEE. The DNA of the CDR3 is TGTGCCAGCAGCGTAGAGGGACTAGCTGGCACAGATACGCAGTATTTT. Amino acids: CASSVEGLAGTDTQYF.

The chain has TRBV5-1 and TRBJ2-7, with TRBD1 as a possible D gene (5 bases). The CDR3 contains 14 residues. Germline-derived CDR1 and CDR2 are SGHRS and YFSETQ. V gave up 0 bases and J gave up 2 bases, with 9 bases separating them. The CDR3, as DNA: TGCGCCAGCAGCTTGGCTGACAGAACCTACGAGCAGTACTTC. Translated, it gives CASSLADRTYEQYF.

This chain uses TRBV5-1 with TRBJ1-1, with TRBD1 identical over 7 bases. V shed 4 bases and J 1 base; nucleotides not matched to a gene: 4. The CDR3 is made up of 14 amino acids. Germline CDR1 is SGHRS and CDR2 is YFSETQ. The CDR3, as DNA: TGCGCCAGCAGCCGGGACAGCCCGAACACTGAAGCTTTCTTT. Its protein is CASSRDSPNTEAFF.

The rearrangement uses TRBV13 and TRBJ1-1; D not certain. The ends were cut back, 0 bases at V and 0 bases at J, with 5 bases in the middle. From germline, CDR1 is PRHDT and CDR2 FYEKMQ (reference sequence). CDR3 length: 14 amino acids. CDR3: CASSLGRLNTEAFF. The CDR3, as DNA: TGTGCCAGCAGCTTAGGCAGGTTGAACACTGAAGCTTTCTTT.

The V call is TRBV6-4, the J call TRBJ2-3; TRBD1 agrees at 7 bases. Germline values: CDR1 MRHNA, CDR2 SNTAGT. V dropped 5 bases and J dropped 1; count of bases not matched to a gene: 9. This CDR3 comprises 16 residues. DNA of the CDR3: TGTGCCAGCAGTTCGACAGGGAAGGCAGGCACAGATACGCAGTATTTT. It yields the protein CASSSTGKAGTDTQYF.

The CDR3 reads CASSLGQSEETQYF. In DNA, the CDR3 is TGCGCCAGCAGCTTGGGACAGAGTGAAGAGACCCAGTACTTC. V usage is TRBV5-1 and J usage is TRBJ2-5; D may be TRBD1 (5 bases). Germline V gene sequence: CDR1 SGHRS, CDR2 YFSETQ. The CDR3 loop spans 14 amino acids. V was pared by 0 bases and J by 3 bases, with 9 bases between. Full variable domain (outside the CDR3, taken from reference TRBV5-1 and TRBJ2-5): KAGVTQTPRYLIKTRGQQVTLSCSPISGHRSVSWYQQTPGQGLQFLFEYFSETQRNKGNFPGRFSGRQFSNSRSEMNVSTLELGDSALYLCASSLGQSEETQYFGPGTRLLVL.

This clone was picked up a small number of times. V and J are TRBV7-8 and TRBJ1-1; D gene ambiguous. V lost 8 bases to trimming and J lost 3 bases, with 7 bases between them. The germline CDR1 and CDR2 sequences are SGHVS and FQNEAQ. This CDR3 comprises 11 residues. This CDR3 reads CASYLDTEAFF. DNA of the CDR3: TGTGCCAGCTACTTGGACACTGAAGCTTTCTTT.

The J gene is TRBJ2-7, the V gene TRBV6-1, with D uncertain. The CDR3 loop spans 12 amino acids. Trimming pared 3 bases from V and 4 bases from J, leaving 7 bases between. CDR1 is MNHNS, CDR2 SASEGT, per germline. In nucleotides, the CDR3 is TGTGCCAGCAGTGAGATGCGTTACGAGCAGTACTTC. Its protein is CASSEMRYEQYF.

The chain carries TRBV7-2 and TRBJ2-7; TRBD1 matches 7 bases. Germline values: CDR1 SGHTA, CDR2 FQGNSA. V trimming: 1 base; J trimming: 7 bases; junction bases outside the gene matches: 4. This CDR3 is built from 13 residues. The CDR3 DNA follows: TGTGCCAGCAGCTTAGTCACAGGGGTTGAGCAGTACTTC. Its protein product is CASSLVTGVEQYF.

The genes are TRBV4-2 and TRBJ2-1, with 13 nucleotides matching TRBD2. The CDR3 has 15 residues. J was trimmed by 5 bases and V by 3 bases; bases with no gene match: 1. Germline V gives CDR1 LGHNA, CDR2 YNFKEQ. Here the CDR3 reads CASSHGTSGDNEQFF. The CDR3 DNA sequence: TGTGCCAGCAGCCACGGGACTAGCGGGGACAATGAGCAGTTCTTC.

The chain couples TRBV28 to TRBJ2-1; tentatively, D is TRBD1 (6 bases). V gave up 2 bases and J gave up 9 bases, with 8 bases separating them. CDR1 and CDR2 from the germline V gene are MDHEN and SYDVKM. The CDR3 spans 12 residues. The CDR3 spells CASSLKGGEQFF. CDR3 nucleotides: TGTGCCAGCAGTTTAAAAGGGGGTGAGCAGTTCTTC. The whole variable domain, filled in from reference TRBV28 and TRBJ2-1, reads DVKVTQSSRYLVKRTGEKVFLECVQDMDHENMFWYRQDPGLGLRLIYFSYDVKMKEKGDIPEGYSVSREKKERFSLILESASTNQTSMYLCASSLKGGEQFFGPGTRLTVL.

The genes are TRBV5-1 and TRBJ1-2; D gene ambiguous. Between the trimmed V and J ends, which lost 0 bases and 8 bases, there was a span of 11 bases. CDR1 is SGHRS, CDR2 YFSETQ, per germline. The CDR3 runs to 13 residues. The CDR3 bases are TGCGCCAGCAGCTTGGTGGAGCAGCGGGGCTACACCTTC. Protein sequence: CASSLVEQRGYTF.

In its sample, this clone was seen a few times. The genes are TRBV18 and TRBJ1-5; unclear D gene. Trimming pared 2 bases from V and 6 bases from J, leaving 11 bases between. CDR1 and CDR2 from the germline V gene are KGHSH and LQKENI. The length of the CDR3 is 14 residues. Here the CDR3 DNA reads TGTGCCAGCTCACCAGGAGCGTCAAGTCAGCCCCAGCATTTT. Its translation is CASSPGASSQPQHF.

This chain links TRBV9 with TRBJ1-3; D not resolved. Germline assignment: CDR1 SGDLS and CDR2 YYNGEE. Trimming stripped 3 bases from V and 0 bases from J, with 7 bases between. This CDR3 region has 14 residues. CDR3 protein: CASSAGSSGNTIYF. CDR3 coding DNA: TGTGCCAGCAGCGCGGGGAGCTCTGGAAACACCATATATTTT.

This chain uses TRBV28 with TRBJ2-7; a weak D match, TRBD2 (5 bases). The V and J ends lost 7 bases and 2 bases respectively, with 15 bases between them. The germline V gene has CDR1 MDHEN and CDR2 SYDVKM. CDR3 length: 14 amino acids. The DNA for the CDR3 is TGTGCCAGCACCCCCGCGAGGGAGACCTACGAGCAGTACTTC. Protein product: CASTPARETYEQYF.

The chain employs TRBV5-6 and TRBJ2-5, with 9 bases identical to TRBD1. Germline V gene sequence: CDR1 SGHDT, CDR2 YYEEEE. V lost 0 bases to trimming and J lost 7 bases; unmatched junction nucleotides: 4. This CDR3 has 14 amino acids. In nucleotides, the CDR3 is TGTGCCAGCAGCTTGGGACAGGGGGGACTGACCCAGTACTTC. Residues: CASSLGQGGLTQYF.

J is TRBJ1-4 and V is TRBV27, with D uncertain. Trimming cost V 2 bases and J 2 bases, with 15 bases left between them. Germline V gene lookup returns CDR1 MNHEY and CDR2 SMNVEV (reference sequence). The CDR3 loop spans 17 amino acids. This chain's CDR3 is CASSLLSPSMTNEKLFF. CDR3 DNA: TGTGCCAGCAGTTTACTCTCTCCGAGTATGACTAATGAAAAACTGTTTTTT.

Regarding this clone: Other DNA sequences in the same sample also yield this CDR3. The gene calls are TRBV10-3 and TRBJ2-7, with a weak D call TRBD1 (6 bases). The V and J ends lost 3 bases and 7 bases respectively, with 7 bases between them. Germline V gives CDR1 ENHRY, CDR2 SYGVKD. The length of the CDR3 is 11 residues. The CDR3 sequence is CAISEGTEQYF. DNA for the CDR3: TGTGCCATCAGTGAAGGGACAGAGCAGTACTTC.

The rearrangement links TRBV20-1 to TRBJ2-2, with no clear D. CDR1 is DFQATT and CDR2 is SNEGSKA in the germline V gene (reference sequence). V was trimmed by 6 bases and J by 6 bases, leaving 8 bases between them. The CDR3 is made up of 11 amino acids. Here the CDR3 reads CSAPRAGELFF. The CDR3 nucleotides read TGCAGTGCCCCCCGAGCCGGGGAGCTGTTTTTT.